Shown below are 27 T cell receptor beta chains from a single sample sequenced in a study of blood T cell repertoires in COVID-19. Data came from immunoSEQ multiplex PCR; TCRdb stores just in-frame clones and leaves some out. The table lists 68,000 or so clones, 65% to 80% of them singletons. Sequenced input: peripheral blood. The receptor set was obtained from a human donor in a cohort sampled during active COVID-19.

This clone appeared once. The gene calls are TRBV30 and TRBJ1-5; D may be TRBD1 (6 bases). The germline V and J ends were trimmed by 3 bases and 4 bases, with 10 bases remaining between them. Germline V gene data show CDR1 as GTSNPN and CDR2 as SVGIG (reference sequence). The CDR3 is 13 residues long. CDR3 sequence (DNA): TGTGCCTGGAGGCAGGGGAATAATCAGCCCCAGCATTTT. Protein product: CAWRQGNNQPQHF.

The genes are TRBV15 and TRBJ2-7; 7 bases fit TRBD1. CDR1 is LNHNV, CDR2 YYDKDF, per germline (reference sequence). After removal of 4 bases from V and 0 bases from J, the junction contained 3 bases not matched to a gene. The CDR3 loop spans 14 amino acids. The CDR3 bases are TGTGCCACCAGCATAGACAGGGTCTCCTACGAGCAGTACTTC. It encodes CATSIDRVSYEQYF. Using reference TRBV15 and TRBJ2-7 for the parts outside the CDR3, the full variable domain is DAMVIQNPRYQVTQFGKPVTLSCSQTLNHNVMYWYQQKSSQAPKLLFHYYDKDFNNEADTPDNFQSRRPNTSFCFLDIRSPGLGDTAMYLCATSIDRVSYEQYFGPGTRLTVT.

The chain is built from TRBV19 and TRBJ1-4; D unclear. Trimming left V 4 bases short and J 0 bases short, with 12 bases between. The germline gives CDR1 LNHDA, CDR2 SQIVND (reference sequence). This CDR3 is built from 16 residues. The CDR3 region has the DNA TGTGCCAGTAGTAAGCGGGCGATTGCAACTAATGAAAAACTGTTTTTT. Translation: CASSKRAIATNEKLFF.

The chain combines TRBV7-2 with TRBJ2-7, with TRBD2 as a possible D gene (5 bases). Looked up from germline, CDR1 is SGHTA and CDR2 is FQGNSA. The CDR3 covers 13 residues. The ends were cut back, 5 bases at V and 0 bases at J, with 8 bases in the middle. The DNA of the CDR3 is TGTGCCAGCAGCGAACTAGTCTCCTACGAGCAGTACTTC. As protein: CASSELVSYEQYF.

The chain joins TRBV5-4 to TRBJ2-3; TRBD1 might be the D (5 bases). CDR1 is SGHNT and CDR2 is YYREEE in the germline V gene (reference sequence). The CDR3 has 16 residues. V was clipped by 6 bases and J by 0 bases, with 17 bases between them. CDR3 amino acids: CASTVDGPGSTDTQYF. The CDR3 DNA reads as TGTGCCAGCACCGTCGACGGGCCAGGGAGCACAGATACGCAGTATTTT.

The chain carries TRBV6-5 and TRBJ1-5, with 7 bases lining up with TRBD1. The V and J ends lost 8 bases and 2 bases, in that order; junction bases with no gene match: 0. Looked up from germline, CDR1 is MNHEY and CDR2 is SVGAGI. The CDR3 extends over 12 amino acids. The CDR3 reads CASGTGNQPQHF. The CDR3 nucleotides read TGTGCCAGCGGGACAGGCAATCAGCCCCAGCATTTT.

The chain employs TRBV6-5 and TRBJ2-3, with 7 bases identical to TRBD1. Germline CDR1 MNHEY, CDR2 SVGAGI. This CDR3 region has 13 residues. Trimming cost V 6 bases and J 2 bases; bases outside gene matches: 2. The CDR3 is CASRGTATDTQYF. In DNA form, the CDR3 reads TGTGCCAGCAGGGGGACAGCCACAGATACGCAGTATTTT.

This chain joins TRBV28 and TRBJ1-2; TRBD1 matches at 8 bases. This CDR3 has 15 residues. V was clipped by 6 bases and J by 2 bases; unmatched bases: 8. Germline CDR1 and CDR2: MDHEN and SYDVKM. The CDR3 coding sequence is TGTGCCAGCAGCCCCCGGGACAGGCCGAACTATGGCTACACCTTC. It is translated as CASSPRDRPNYGYTF.

The rearrangement links TRBV2 to TRBJ2-3; D uncertain. The CDR3 is made up of 16 amino acids. The germline gives CDR1 SNHLY, CDR2 FYNNEI. V lost 1 base, J lost 2 bases, and 13 bases lay in between. The CDR3 region is CASSEDLGLPTDTQYF. The DNA of the CDR3 is TGTGCCAGCAGTGAAGACCTAGGCCTGCCCACAGATACGCAGTATTTT.

The genes are TRBV15 and TRBJ2-1; maybe TRBD1 (6 bases). This CDR3 comprises 15 residues. The V gene's germline CDR1 is LNHNV and CDR2 YYDKDF (reference sequence). V lost 1 base and J lost 4, with 11 bases in between. The CDR3 nucleotides are TGTGCCACCAGCAGAGGTGGGACACAATACAATGAGCAGTTCTTC. Its translation: CATSRGGTQYNEQFF.

The rearrangement uses TRBV7-2 and TRBJ2-6; perhaps TRBD2 as D (6 bases). Germline CDR1 reads SGHTA; CDR2 reads FQGNSA. The CDR3 runs to 15 residues. Trimming cost V 3 bases and J 2 bases, with 8 bases left between them. CDR3 sequence reads: CASSLGGAGANVLTF. The CDR3 DNA reads TGTGCCAGCAGCTTGGGGGGAGCTGGGGCCAACGTCCTGACTTTC.

The chain is built from TRBV29-1 and TRBJ2-7; D is perhaps TRBD2 (6 bases). The CDR3 spans 11 residues. CDR1 SQVTM and CDR2 ANQGSEA come from the germline V gene. The ends were cut back, 4 bases at V and 7 bases at J, with 11 bases in the middle. Here the CDR3 DNA reads TGCAGCGTTGGCACCCGGGGGGAGCAGTACTTC. Translation: CSVGTRGEQYF.

The chain recombines TRBV30 with TRBJ2-2; perhaps TRBD1 as D (6 bases). Per the germline V gene, CDR1 is GTSNPN and CDR2 is SVGIG (reference sequence). The CDR3 has 15 residues. Deletions cut 1 base from V and 6 bases from J, with 15 bases between. CDR3 bases: TGTGCCTGGAGTGAAGGACAGATGACGTCCGGGGAGCTGTTTTTT. Protein sequence: CAWSEGQMTSGELFF.

The chain has TRBV6-5 and TRBJ1-6; unclear D gene. CDR3 size: 13 residues. Per the germline V gene, CDR1 is MNHEY and CDR2 is SVGAGI. Trimming pared 8 bases from V and 0 bases from J, leaving 5 bases between. This chain's CDR3 is CASLSSYNSPLHF. The CDR3 DNA sequence: TGTGCCAGCTTGAGCTCCTATAATTCACCCCTCCACTTT.

The chain joins TRBV18 to TRBJ2-3; the D gene is possibly TRBD2 (6 bases). The germline CDR1 and CDR2 sequences are KGHSH and LQKENI. The CDR3 is made up of 17 amino acids. Trimming took 0 bases from V and 1 from J, leaving 14 bases between them. The CDR3 region is CASSPPQGGEGTDTQYF. The CDR3 bases are TGTGCCAGCTCACCACCGCAAGGAGGGGAGGGCACAGATACGCAGTATTTT.

J is TRBJ1-6 and V is TRBV3-1 (or the pseudogene TRBV3-2); D unclear. The CDR3 loop spans 12 amino acids. The V and J ends lost 1 base and 9 bases respectively, with 4 bases between them. Germline-derived CDR1 and CDR2 are LGHDT and YNNKEL (reference sequence). The DNA for the CDR3 is TGTGCCAGCAGCCAAGGGGCTTCACCCCTCCACTTT. It encodes CASSQGASPLHF.

The count of this clone is one. The gene calls are TRBV20-1 and TRBJ1-2; 8 bases align to TRBD1. Looked up from germline, CDR1 is DFQATT and CDR2 is SNEGSKA (reference sequence). V dropped 8 bases and J dropped 5; count of bases not matched to a gene: 4. The CDR3 covers 11 residues. The CDR3 protein is CSTTGGYGYTF. The DNA of the CDR3 is TGCAGTACCACAGGGGGTTATGGCTACACCTTC.

This chain connects TRBV10-3 to TRBJ2-3; 8 bases match TRBD2. The CDR3 consists of 16 residues. Germline V gives CDR1 ENHRY, CDR2 SYGVKD. Trimming removed 3 bases from V and 5 bases from J; junction bases left unmatched: 10. The CDR3 DNA reads as TGTGCCATCAGTGATCTGAGCGGGGGTGGGAGAGATACGCAGTATTTT. It codes for CAISDLSGGGRDTQYF.

The V gene is TRBV6-5, the J gene TRBJ2-1; the match to TRBD1 covers 7 bases. The CDR3 extends over 13 amino acids. The ends lost 7 bases at V and 8 bases at J; junction bases unmatched: 8. The V gene's germline CDR1 is MNHEY and CDR2 SVGAGI. CDR3 residues: CASKRQGRDEQFF. The CDR3 coding sequence is TGTGCCAGCAAGAGACAGGGAAGGGATGAGCAGTTCTTC.

The chain joins TRBV6-4 to TRBJ2-2, with D possibly TRBD1 on 5 matching bases. This CDR3 spans 13 amino acids. Trimming stripped 2 bases from V and 6 bases from J, with 7 bases between. Looked up from germline, CDR1 is MRHNA and CDR2 is SNTAGT. The CDR3 here is CASSDMTAGELFF. The CDR3 DNA follows: TGTGCCAGCAGTGACATGACAGCCGGGGAGCTGTTTTTT.

V gene TRBV18 combines with J gene TRBJ1-2; 9 bases fit TRBD1. V trimming: 6 bases; J trimming: 7 bases; junction bases outside the gene matches: 18. Germline loops: CDR1 KGHSH, CDR2 LQKENI. The CDR3 length is 17 residues. The CDR3 DNA reads as TGTGCCAGCTCTCTTGAACCGGGACAGGGAGGATCCGGTGGCTACACCTTC. Amino acids: CASSLEPGQGGSGGYTF.

This clone was detected a few times. The chain combines TRBV19 with TRBJ2-1; TRBD2 agrees at 7 bases. CDR1 LNHDA and CDR2 SQIVND come from the germline V gene (reference sequence). The CDR3 is 13 amino acids. The J segment lost 10 bases and the V segment lost 5 bases, leaving 8 bases of the junction unmatched. For the CDR3, the DNA is TGTGCCAGTAGTGGAGGGAGGGCCGGAGAGCAGTTCTTC. Translated: CASSGGRAGEQFF.

This clone has just one count. V usage is TRBV9 and J usage is TRBJ2-3, with D perhaps matching TRBD1 (5 bases). V was clipped by 1 base and J by 6 bases, with 12 bases between them. Germline-derived CDR1 and CDR2 are SGDLS and YYNGEE. The CDR3 runs to 14 residues. The CDR3 DNA reads TGTGCCAGCAGCGTAACAGGTGGGCTCGATACGCAGTATTTT. Amino acid sequence: CASSVTGGLDTQYF.

The V and J genes are TRBV19 and TRBJ2-3; 10 bases are shared with TRBD2. Germline V gene lookup returns CDR1 LNHDA and CDR2 SQIVND (reference sequence). V trimming: 4 bases; J trimming: 5 bases; junction bases outside the gene matches: 6. This CDR3 contains 15 residues. The DNA of the CDR3 is TGTGCCAGTAGTAGCCTAGCGGGGGTGGGAGATACGCAGTATTTT. Protein product: CASSSLAGVGDTQYF.

This clone was counted a single time. The J gene is TRBJ2-1, the V gene TRBV7-8; a possible D gene is TRBD2 (6 bases). Between the trimmed V and J ends, which lost 1 base and 6 bases, there was a span of 13 bases. The germline gives CDR1 SGHVS, CDR2 FQNEAQ. The CDR3 runs 15 residues. The chain's CDR3 is CASSLGGTQTNEQFF. The CDR3 bases are TGTGCCAGCAGCTTAGGGGGGACTCAAACCAATGAGCAGTTCTTC.

The genes are TRBV7-2 and TRBJ2-1, with 9 bases matching TRBD1. V dropped 2 bases and J dropped 4; count of bases not matched to a gene: 6. There are 16 residues in the CDR3. Germline CDR1 SGHTA, CDR2 FQGNSA. The CDR3 sequence is CASSLRDRVTYNEQFF. The CDR3 region has the DNA TGTGCCAGCAGCTTAAGGGACAGGGTCACGTACAATGAGCAGTTCTTC.

This clone occurred a few times. The chain has TRBV5-4 and TRBJ2-5; TRBD2 might be the D (7 bases). The CDR3 is made up of 14 amino acids. CDR1 is SGHNT, CDR2 YYREEE, per germline (reference sequence). The V gene lost 6 bases and the J gene lost 5 bases, with 17 bases spanning the gap. In nucleotides, the CDR3 is TGTGCCAGCAAGGGGAAGGGGGGGCAGGAGACCCAGTACTTC. Amino acid sequence: CASKGKGGQETQYF.